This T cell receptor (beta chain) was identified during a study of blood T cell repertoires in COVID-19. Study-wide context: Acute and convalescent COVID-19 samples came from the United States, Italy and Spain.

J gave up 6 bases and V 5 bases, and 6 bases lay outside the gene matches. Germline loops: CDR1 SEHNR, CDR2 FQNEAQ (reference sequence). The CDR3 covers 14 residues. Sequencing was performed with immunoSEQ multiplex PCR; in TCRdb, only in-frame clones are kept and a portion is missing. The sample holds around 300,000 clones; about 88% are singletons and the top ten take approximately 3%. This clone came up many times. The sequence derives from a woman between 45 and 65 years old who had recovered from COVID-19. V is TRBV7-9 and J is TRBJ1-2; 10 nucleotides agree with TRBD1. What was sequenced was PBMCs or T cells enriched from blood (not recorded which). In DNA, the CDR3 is TGTGCCAGCAGCGTGATAGGGACAGGGGATGGCTACACCTTC. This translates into CASSVIGTGDGYTF.